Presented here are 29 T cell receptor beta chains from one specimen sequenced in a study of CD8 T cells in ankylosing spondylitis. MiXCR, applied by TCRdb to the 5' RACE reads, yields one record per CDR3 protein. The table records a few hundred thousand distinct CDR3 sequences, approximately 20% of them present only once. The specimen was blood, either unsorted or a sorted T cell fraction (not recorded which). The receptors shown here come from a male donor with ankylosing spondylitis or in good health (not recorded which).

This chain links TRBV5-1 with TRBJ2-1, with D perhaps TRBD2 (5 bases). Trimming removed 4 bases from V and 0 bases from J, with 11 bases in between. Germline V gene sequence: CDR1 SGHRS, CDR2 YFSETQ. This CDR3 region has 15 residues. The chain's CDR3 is CASSPGRGSYNEQFF. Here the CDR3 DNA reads TGCGCCAGCAGCCCCGGACGGGGCTCCTACAATGAGCAGTTCTTC.

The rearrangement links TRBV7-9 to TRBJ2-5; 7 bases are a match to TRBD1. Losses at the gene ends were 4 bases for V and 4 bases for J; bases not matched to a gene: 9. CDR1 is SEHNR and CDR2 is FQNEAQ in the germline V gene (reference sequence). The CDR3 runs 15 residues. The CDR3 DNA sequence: TGTGCCAGCAGCTCAATACAGGGGATGGCAGAGACCCAGTACTTC. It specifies CASSSIQGMAETQYF.

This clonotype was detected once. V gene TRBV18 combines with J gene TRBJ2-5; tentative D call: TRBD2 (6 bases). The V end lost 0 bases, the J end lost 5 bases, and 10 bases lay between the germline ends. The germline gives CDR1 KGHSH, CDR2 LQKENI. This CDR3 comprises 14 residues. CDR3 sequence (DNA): TGTGCCAGCTCACCACCAACGGAGGGGGAGACCCAGTACTTC. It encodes CASSPPTEGETQYF.

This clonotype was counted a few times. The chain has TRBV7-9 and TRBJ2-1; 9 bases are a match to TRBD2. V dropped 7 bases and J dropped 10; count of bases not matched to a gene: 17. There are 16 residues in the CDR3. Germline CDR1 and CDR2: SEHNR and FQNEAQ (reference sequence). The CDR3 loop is CASNLHSSGAAGEQFF. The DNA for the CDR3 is TGTGCCAGCAACCTTCACTCTAGCGGGGCCGCGGGGGAGCAGTTCTTC.

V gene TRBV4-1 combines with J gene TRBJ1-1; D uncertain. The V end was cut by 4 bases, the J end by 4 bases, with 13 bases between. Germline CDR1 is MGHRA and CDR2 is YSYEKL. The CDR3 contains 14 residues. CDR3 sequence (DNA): TGCGCCAGCAGCCTGTCCGTACGGGGCACTGAAGCTTTCTTT. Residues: CASSLSVRGTEAFF.

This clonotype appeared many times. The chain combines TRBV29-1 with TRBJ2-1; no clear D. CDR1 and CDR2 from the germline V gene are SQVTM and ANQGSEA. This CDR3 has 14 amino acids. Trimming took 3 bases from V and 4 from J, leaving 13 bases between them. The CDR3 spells CSVEVPGEYNEQFF. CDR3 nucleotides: TGCAGCGTTGAGGTCCCAGGAGAATACAATGAGCAGTTCTTC.

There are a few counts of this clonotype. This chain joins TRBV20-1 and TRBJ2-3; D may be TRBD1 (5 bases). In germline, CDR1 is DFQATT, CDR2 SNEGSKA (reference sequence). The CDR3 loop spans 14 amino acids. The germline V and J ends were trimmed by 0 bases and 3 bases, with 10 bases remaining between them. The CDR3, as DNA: TGCAGTGCTAGAGATTTGCAGGGAACAGATACGCAGTATTTT. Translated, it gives CSARDLQGTDTQYF.

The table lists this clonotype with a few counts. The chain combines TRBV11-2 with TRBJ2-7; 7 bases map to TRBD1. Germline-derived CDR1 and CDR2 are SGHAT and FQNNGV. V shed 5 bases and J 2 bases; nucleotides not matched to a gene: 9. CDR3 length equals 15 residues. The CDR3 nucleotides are TGTGCCAGCAGCCTTTCTACAGGGGTCGCCTACGAGCAGTACTTC. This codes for CASSLSTGVAYEQYF.

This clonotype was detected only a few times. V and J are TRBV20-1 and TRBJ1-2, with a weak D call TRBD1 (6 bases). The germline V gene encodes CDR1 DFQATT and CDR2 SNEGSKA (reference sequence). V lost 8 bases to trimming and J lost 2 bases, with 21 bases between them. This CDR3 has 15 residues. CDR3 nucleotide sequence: TGCAGTATTGGTCATTCGGCAGGGGAAAACTATGGCTACACCTTC. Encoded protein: CSIGHSAGENYGYTF.

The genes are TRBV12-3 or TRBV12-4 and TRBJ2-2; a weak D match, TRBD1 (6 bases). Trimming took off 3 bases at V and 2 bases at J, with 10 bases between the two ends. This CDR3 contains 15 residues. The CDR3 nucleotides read TGTGCCAGCAGTTTTCAGGGGCACAACACCGGGGAGCTGTTTTTT. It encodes CASSFQGHNTGELFF.

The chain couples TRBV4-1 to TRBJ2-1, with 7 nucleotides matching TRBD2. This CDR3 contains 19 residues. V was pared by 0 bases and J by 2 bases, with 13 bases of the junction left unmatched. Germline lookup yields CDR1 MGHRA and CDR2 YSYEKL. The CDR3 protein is CASSQEVPVEAGAYNEQFF. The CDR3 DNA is TGCGCCAGCAGCCAAGAGGTGCCGGTTGAGGCGGGGGCCTACAATGAGCAGTTCTTC.

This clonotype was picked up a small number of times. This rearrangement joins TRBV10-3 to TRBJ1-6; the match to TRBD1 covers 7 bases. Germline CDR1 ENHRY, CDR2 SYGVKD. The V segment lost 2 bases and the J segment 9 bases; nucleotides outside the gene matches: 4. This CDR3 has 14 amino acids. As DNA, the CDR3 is TGTGCCATCAGTGAGGGACAGGAGAGTTCACCCCTCCACTTT. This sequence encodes CAISEGQESSPLHF.

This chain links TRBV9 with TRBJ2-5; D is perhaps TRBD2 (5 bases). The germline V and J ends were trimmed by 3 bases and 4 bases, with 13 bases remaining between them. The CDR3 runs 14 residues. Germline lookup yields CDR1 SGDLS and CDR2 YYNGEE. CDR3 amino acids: CASSDGLWGETQYF. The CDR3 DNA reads TGTGCCAGCAGCGATGGACTGTGGGGAGAGACCCAGTACTTC.

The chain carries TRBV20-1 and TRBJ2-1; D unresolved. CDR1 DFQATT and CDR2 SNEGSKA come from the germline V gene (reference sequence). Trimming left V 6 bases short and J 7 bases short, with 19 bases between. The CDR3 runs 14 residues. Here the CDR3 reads CSAPPGGMMNEQFF. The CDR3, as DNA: TGCAGTGCGCCTCCTGGCGGAATGATGAATGAGCAGTTCTTC.

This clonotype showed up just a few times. CDR3: CASQLGSDTQYF. In nucleotides, the CDR3 is TGTGCCAGCCAGCTAGGTTCAGATACGCAGTATTTT. The chain has TRBV6-6 and TRBJ2-3, with D uncertain. Germline CDR1 is MNHNY and CDR2 is SVGAGI (reference sequence). V shed 8 bases and J shed 4 bases, with 10 bases lying between them. The CDR3 consists of 12 residues.

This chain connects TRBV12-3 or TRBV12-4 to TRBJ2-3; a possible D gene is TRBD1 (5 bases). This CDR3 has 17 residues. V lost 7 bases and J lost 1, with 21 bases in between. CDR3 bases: TGTGCCAGCAAAATGTTGGGCGGACAAGGTGGCACAGATACGCAGTATTTT. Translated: CASKMLGGQGGTDTQYF.

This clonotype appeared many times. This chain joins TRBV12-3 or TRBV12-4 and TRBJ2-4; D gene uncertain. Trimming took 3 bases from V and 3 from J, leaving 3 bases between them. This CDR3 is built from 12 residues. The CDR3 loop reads CASSFGKNIQYF. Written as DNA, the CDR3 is TGTGCCAGCAGTTTCGGCAAAAACATTCAGTACTTC.

The CDR3 is CASSQAIWGEKLFF. The CDR3 DNA is TGCGCCAGCAGCCAAGCGATCTGGGGGGAAAAACTGTTTTTT. J is TRBJ1-4 and V is TRBV4-1, with a weak D call TRBD1 (5 bases). V gave up 1 base and J gave up 8 bases, with 11 bases separating them. This CDR3 is built from 14 residues. Germline CDR1 reads MGHRA; CDR2 reads YSYEKL.

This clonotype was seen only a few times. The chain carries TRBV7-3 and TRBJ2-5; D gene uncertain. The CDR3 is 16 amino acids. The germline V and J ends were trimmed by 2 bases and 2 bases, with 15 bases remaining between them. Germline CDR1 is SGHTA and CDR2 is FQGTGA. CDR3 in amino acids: CASSLDPPLGQETQYF. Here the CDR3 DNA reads TGTGCCAGCAGCTTAGACCCCCCCTTAGGTCAAGAGACCCAGTACTTC.

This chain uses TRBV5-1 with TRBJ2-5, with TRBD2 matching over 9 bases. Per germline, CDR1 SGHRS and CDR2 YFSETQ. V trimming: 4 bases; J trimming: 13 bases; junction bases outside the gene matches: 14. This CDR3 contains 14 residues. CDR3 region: CASSAALAGALGYF. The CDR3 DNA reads TGCGCCAGCAGCGCCGCCTTAGCGGGGGCCCTAGGGTACTTC.

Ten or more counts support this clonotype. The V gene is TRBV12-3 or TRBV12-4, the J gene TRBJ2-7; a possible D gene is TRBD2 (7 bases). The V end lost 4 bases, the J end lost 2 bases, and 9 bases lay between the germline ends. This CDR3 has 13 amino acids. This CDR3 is CASSSGGPYEQYF. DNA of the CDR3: TGTGCCAGCAGTTCGGGGGGCCCCTACGAGCAGTACTTC.

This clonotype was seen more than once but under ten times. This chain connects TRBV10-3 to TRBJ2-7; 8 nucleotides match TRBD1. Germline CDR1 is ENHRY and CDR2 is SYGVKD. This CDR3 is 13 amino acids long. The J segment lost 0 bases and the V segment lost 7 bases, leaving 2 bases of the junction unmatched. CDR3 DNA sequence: TGTGCCATCATGGGACAGGACTCCTACGAGCAGTACTTC. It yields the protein CAIMGQDSYEQYF.

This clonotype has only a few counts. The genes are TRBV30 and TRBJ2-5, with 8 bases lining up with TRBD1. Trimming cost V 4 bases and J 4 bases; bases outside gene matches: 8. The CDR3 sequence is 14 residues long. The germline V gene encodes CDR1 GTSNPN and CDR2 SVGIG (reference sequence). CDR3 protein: CAWNRAGGIETQYF. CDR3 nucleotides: TGTGCCTGGAATAGGGCAGGGGGCATAGAGACCCAGTACTTC. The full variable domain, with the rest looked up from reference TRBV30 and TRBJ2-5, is SQTIHQWPATLVQPVGSPLSLECTVEGTSNPNLYWYRQAAGRGLQLLFYSVGIGQISSEVPQNLSASRPQDRQFILSSKKLLLSDSGFYLCAWNRAGGIETQYFGPGTRLLVL.

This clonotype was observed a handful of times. The CDR3 region has the DNA TGTGCCAGCAGCCTCTTAGGGACAACCACCGGGGAGCTGTTTTTT. Translating gives CASSLLGTTTGELFF. This rearrangement joins TRBV7-9 to TRBJ2-2, with D possibly being TRBD1 (6 bases). Germline values: CDR1 SEHNR, CDR2 FQNEAQ (reference sequence). There are 15 residues in the CDR3. Trimming pared 5 bases from V and 4 bases from J, leaving 14 bases between.

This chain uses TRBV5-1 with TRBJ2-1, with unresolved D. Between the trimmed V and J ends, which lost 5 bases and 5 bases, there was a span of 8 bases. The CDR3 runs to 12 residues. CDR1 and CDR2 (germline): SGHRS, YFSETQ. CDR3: CASRMANNEQFF. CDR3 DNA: TGCGCCAGCAGGATGGCCAACAATGAGCAGTTCTTC.

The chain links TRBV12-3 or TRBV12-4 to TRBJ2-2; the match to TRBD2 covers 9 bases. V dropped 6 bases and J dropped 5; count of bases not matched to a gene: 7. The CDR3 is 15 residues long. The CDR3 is CASSEAGGETGELFF. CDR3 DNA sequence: TGTGCCAGCAGCGAAGCGGGGGGCGAGACCGGGGAGCTGTTTTTT.

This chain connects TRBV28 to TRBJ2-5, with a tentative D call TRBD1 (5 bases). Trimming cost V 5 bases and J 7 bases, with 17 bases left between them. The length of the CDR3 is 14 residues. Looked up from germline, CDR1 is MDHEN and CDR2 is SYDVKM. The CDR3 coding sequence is TGTGCCAGCAGTGCAGACGGAGCTGGGGCGACCCAGTACTTC. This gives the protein CASSADGAGATQYF. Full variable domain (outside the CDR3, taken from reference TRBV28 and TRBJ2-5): DVKVTQSSRYLVKRTGEKVFLECVQDMDHENMFWYRQDPGLGLRLIYFSYDVKMKEKGDIPEGYSVSREKKERFSLILESASTNQTSMYLCASSADGAGATQYFGPGTRLLVL.

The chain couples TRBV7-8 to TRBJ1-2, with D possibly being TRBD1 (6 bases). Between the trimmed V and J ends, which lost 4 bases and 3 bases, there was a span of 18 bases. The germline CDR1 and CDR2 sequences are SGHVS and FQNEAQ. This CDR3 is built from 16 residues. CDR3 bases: TGTGCCAGCAGCTGGCCGTTGGGACACGAAGACTATGGCTACACCTTC. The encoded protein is CASSWPLGHEDYGYTF.

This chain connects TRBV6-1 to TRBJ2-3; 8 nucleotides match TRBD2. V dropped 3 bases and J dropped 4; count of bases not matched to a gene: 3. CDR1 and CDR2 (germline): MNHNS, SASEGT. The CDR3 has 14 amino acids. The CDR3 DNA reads TGTGCCAGCAGTGACCCCGGGGGGGCAGATACGCAGTATTTT. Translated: CASSDPGGADTQYF.